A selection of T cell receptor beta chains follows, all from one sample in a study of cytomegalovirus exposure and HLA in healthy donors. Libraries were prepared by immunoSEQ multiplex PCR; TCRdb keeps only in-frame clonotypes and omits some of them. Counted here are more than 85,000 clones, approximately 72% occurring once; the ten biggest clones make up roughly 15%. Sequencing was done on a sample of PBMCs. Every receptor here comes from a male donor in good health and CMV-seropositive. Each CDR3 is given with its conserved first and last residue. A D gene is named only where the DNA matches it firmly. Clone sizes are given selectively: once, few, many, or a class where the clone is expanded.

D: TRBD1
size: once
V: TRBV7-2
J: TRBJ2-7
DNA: TGTGCCAGCAGCTCGACACCGGGACAGGGCTACGAGCAGTACTTC
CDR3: CASSSTPGQGYEQYF

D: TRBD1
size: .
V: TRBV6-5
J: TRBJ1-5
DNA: TGTGCCAGCAGTAGGACAGGATACAATCAGCCCCAGCATTTT
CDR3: CASSRTGYNQPQHF

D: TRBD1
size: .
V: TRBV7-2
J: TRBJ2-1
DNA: TGTGCCAGCAGCTTAGTAGGGACAGGGGGCGGTGAGCAGTTCTTC
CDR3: CASSLVGTGGGEQFF

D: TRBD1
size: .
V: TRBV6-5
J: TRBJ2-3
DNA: TGTGCCAGCCGATGGACAGGGGTAGCAGATACGCAGTATTTT
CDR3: CASRWTGVADTQYF

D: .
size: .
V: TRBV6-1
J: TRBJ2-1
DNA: TGTGCCAGCAGCCCCCTAGCGACCTCCTACAATGAGCAGTTCTTC
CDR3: CASSPLATSYNEQFF

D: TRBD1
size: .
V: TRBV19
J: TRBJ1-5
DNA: TGTGCCAGTAGTATTTTTTTGCTTGGACAGGGATTCAGGACCCAGCATTTT
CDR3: CASSIFLLGQGFRTQHF

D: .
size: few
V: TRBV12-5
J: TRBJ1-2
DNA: TGTGCTAGTGGTTTACAGGGATCAAGGATCTACACCTTC
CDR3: CASGLQGSRIYTF

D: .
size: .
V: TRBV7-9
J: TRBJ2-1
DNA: TGTGCCAGCAGCTTAACAACCAACTCCTACAATGAGCAGTTCTTC
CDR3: CASSLTTNSYNEQFF

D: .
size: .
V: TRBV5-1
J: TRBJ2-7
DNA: TGCGCCAGCAGCTTGGTTGCGGGGACCTACGAGCAGTACTTC
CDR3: CASSLVAGTYEQYF

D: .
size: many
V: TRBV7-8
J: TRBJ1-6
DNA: TGTGCCAGCAGACCCCCCGCAGGTCATAATTCACCCCTCCACTTT
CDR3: CASRPPAGHNSPLHF

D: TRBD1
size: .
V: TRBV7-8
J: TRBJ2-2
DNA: TGTGCCAGCAGCTACCTACAGGGGACCGGGGAGCTGTTTTTT
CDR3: CASSYLQGTGELFF

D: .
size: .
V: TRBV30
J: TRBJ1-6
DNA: TGTGCCTGGAGTCGAGGACAGCGGTCCTATAATTCACCCCTCCACTTT
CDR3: CAWSRGQRSYNSPLHF

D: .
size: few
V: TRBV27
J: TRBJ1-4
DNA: TGTGCCAGCAGTTTCTCGGGGGCTAATGAAAAACTGTTTTTT
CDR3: CASSFSGANEKLFF

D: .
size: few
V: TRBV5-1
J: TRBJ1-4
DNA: TGCGCCAGCAGCTTGGATGCAAGGTCCGGGGATGAAAAACTGTTTTTT
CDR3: CASSLDARSGDEKLFF

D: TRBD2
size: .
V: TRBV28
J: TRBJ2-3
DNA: TGTGCCAGCACCCCGGGCGGGGGGCTGGATACGCAGTATTTT
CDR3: CASTPGGGLDTQYF

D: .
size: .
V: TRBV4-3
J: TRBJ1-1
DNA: TGCGCCAGCAGCCAAGATGAGGGGAACACTGAAGCTTTCTTT
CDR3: CASSQDEGNTEAFF

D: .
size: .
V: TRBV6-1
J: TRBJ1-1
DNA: TGTGCCAGCAGTGAAGTGGGCCGTGAAGCTTTCTTT
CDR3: CASSEVGREAFF